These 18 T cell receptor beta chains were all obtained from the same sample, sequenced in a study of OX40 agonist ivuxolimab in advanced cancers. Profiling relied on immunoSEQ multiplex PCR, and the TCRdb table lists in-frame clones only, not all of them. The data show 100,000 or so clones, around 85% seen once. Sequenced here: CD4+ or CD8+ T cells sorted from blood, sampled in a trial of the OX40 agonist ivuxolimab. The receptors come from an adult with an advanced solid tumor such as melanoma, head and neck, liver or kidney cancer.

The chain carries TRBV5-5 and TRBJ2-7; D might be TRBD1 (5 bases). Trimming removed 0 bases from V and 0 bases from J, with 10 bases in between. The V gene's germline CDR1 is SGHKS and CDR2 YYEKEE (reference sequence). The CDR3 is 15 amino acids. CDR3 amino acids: CASSLAVDNSYEQYF. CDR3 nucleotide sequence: TGTGCCAGCAGCTTGGCCGTGGACAACTCCTACGAGCAGTACTTC. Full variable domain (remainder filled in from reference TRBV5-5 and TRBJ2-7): DAGVTQSPTHLIKTRGQQVTLRCSPISGHKSVSWYQQVLGQGPQFIFQYYEKEERGRGNFPDRFSARQFPNYSSELNVNALLLGDSALYLCASSLAVDNSYEQYFGPGTRLTVT.

The CDR3 sequence is CASSLAASGSYEQYF. The DNA of the CDR3 is TGTGCCAGCAGCTTAGCGGCTAGCGGGAGCTACGAGCAGTACTTC. The rearrangement uses TRBV7-2 and TRBJ2-5, with 10 bases fitting TRBD2. The J call may be incorrect, as the DNA end agrees better with TRBJ2-7. The CDR3 spans 15 residues. CDR1 SGHTA and CDR2 FQGNSA come from the germline V gene.

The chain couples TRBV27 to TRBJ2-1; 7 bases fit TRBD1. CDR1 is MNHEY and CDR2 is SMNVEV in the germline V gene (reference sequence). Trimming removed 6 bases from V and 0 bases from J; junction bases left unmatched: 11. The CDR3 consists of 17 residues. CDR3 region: CASSLRSGTASYNEQFF. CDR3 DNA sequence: TGTGCCAGCAGCCTACGCTCCGGGACAGCCTCCTACAATGAGCAGTTCTTC.

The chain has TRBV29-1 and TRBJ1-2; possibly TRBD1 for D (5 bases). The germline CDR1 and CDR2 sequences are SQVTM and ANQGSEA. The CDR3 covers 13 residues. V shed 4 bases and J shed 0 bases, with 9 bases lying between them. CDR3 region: CSVAWGTNYGYTF. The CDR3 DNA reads TGCAGCGTTGCGTGGGGGACTAACTATGGCTACACCTTC.

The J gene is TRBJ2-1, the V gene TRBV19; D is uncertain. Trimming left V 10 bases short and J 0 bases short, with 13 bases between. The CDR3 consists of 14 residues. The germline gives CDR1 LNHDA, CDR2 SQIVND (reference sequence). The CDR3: CATSTLGSYNEQFF. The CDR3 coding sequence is TGTGCCACCAGCACCCTGGGCTCCTACAATGAGCAGTTCTTC.

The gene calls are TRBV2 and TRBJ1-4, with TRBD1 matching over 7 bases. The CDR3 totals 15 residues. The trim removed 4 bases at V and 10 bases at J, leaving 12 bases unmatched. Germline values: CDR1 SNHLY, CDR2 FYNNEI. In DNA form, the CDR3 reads TGTGCCAGCAGTGGACAGGGCTTACGGAAGGGAAAACTGTTTTTT. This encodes CASSGQGLRKGKLFF. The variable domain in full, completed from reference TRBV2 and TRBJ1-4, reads EPEVTQTPSHQVTQMGQEVILRCVPISNHLYFYWYRQILGQKVEFLVSFYNNEISEKSEIFDDQFSVERPDGSNFTLKIRSTKLEDSAMYFCASSGQGLRKGKLFFGSGTQLSVL.

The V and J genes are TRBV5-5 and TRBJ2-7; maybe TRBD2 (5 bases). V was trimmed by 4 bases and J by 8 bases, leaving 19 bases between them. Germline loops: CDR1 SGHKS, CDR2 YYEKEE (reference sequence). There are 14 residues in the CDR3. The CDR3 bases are TGTGCCAGCAGCCCCGTCGTCGGGGTGGGTCAGCAGTACTTC. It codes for CASSPVVGVGQQYF.

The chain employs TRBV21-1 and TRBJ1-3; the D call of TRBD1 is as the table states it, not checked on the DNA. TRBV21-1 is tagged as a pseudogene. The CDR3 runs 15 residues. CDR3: CASSTQGPVRNTIYF. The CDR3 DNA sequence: TGTGCCAGCAGCACACAGGGTCCGGTGAGAAACACCATATATTTT.

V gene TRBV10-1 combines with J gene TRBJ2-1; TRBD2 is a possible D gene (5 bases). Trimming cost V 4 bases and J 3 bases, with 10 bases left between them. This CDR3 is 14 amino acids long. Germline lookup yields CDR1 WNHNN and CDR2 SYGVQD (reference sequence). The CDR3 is CASSASAGYNEQFF. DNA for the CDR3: TGCGCCAGCAGTGCTTCGGCGGGCTACAATGAGCAGTTCTTC.

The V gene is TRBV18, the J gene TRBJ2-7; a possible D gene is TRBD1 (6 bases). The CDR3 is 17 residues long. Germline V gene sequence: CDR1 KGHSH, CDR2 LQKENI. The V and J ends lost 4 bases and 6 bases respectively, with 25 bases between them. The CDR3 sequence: CASSRTFGGGGKGEQYF. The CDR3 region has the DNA TGTGCCAGCTCACGAACCTTTGGTGGTGGGGGCAAGGGCGAGCAGTACTTC.

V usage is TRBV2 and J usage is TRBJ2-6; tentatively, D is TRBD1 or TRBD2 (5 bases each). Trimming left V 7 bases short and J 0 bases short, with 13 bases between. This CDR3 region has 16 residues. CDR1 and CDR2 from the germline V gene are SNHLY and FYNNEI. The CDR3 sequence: CASIRDGASGANVLTF. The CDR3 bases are TGTGCCAGCATTCGGGACGGGGCCTCTGGGGCCAACGTCCTGACTTTC. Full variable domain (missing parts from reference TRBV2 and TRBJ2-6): EPEVTQTPSHQVTQMGQEVILRCVPISNHLYFYWYRQILGQKVEFLVSFYNNEISEKSEIFDDQFSVERPDGSNFTLKIRSTKLEDSAMYFCASIRDGASGANVLTFGAGSRLTVL.

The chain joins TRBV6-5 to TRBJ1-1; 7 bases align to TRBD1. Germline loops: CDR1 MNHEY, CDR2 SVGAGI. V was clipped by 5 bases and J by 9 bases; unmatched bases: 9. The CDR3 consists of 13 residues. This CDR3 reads CASSPRGRGKAFF. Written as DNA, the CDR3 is TGTGCCAGCAGTCCAAGGGGGCGCGGTAAAGCTTTCTTT.

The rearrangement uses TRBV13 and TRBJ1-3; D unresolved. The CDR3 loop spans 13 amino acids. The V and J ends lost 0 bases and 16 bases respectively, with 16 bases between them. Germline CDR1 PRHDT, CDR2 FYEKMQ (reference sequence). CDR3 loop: CASSLGPAPHWYF. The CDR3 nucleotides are TGTGCCAGCAGCTTAGGACCGGCCCCCCATTGGTATTTT. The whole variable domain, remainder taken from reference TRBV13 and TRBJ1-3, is AAGVIQSPRHLIKEKRETATLKCYPIPRHDTVYWYQQGPGQDPQFLISFYEKMQSDKGSIPDRFSAQQFSDYHSELNMSSLELGDSALYFCASSLGPAPHWYFGEGSWLTVV.

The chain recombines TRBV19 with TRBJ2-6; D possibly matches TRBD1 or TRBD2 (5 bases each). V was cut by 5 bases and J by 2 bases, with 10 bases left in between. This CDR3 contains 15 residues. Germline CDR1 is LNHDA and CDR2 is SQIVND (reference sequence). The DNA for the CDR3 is TGTGCCAGTAGTTGGGGGTCGGCTGGGGCCAACGTCCTGACTTTC. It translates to CASSWGSAGANVLTF.

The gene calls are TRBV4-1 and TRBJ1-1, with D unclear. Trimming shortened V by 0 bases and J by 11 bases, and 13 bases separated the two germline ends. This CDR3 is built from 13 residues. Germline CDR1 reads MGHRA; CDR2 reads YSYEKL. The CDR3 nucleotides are TGCGCCAGCAGCCAAGATTATGGGAGGGAGGCTTTCTTT. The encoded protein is CASSQDYGREAFF.

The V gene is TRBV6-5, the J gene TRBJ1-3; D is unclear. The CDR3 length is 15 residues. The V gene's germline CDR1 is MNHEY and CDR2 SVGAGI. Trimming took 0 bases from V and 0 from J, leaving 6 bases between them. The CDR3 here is CASSYSIVSGNTIYF. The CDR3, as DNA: TGTGCCAGCAGTTACTCAATCGTCTCTGGAAACACCATATATTTT.

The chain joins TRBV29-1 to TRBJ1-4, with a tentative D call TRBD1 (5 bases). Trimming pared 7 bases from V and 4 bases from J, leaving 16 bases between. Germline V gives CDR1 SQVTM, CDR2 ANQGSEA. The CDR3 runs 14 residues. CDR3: CSARPYRNNEKLFF. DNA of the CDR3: TGCAGCGCCCGACCGTACAGGAATAATGAAAAACTGTTTTTT.

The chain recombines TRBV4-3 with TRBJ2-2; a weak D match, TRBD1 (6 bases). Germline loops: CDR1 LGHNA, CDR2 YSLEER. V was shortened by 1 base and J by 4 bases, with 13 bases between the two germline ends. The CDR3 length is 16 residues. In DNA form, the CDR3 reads TGCGCCAGCAGCCAAGGGTCGGTGGGGGCCACCGGGGAGCTGTTTTTT. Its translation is CASSQGSVGATGELFF.